One and the same sample provided the 25 T cell receptor beta chains below, sequenced in a study of spatial heterogeneity in lung cancer. As for time point: blood at routine non-recurrence follow-up after resection. TCRdb called the 5' RACE reads again in MiXCR, with one record for every CDR3 protein. The data show over 45,000 distinct CDR3 sequences, with approximately 10% seen just once and roughly a third held by the top ten. The source material was PBMCs, sampled at follow-up. The receptors were gathered from a male donor with early-stage non-small cell lung cancer.

This clonotype was seen many times. J is TRBJ2-5 and V is TRBV20-1; 7 nucleotides agree with TRBD2. CDR3 size: 13 residues. CDR1 and CDR2 (germline): DFQATT, SNEGSKA (reference sequence). The V gene end was trimmed by 6 bases and the J gene end by 5 bases; junction bases not matched to a gene: 9. This CDR3 is CSAPIAGRETQYF. The CDR3 DNA is TGCAGTGCGCCAATAGCGGGCAGGGAGACCCAGTACTTC.

This chain connects TRBV4-3 to TRBJ1-5; D ambiguous. From germline, CDR1 is LGHNA and CDR2 YSLEER. The CDR3 loop spans 12 amino acids. Trimming took 0 bases from V and 5 from J, leaving 2 bases between them. The CDR3 DNA sequence: TGCGCCAGCAGCCAAGATGATCAGCCCCAGCATTTT. Its translation: CASSQDDQPQHF.

This clonotype was found many times. The gene calls are TRBV6-2 or TRBV6-3 and TRBJ1-5, with TRBD1 as a possible D gene (5 bases). This CDR3 spans 13 amino acids. Germline lookup yields CDR1 MNHEY and CDR2 SVGEGT. Trimming stripped 1 base from V and 10 bases from J, with 11 bases between. The CDR3 bases are TGTGCCAGCAGTTACTTCGGGGCCACACCCCAGCATTTT. It encodes CASSYFGATPQHF.

This clonotype was seen ten or more times. This sequence joins TRBV20-1 and TRBJ2-7; 9 bases map to TRBD1. The V gene's germline CDR1 is DFQATT and CDR2 SNEGSKA (reference sequence). The ends lost 4 bases at V and 4 bases at J; junction bases unmatched: 11. CDR3 size: 15 residues. CDR3 sequence: CSATTPGTGSYEQYF. CDR3 nucleotide sequence: TGCAGTGCTACCACTCCCGGGACAGGGTCGTACGAGCAGTACTTC.

Regarding this clonotype: It is likely a read error, because the conserved phenylalanine at the end of the CDR3 is missing. The chain combines TRBV7-2 with TRBJ2-7; 7 bases line up with TRBD1. Germline loops: CDR1 SGHTA, CDR2 FQGNSA. V lost 7 bases and J lost 6; bases outside the gene matches: 15. The CDR3 runs 15 residues. The CDR3 sequence: CASTIGGQQYIEQYS. For the CDR3, the DNA is TGTGCCAGCACTATAGGGGGACAGCAATACATCGAGCAGTACTCC.

The gene calls are TRBV6-6 and TRBJ1-5; perhaps TRBD1 as D (5 bases). CDR1 is MNHNY and CDR2 is SVGAGI in the germline V gene (reference sequence). The germline V and J ends were trimmed by 2 bases and 0 bases, with 14 bases remaining between them. This CDR3 region has 17 residues. The CDR3, as DNA: TGTGCCAGCAGTTACGACAGCCTGGGGTATAGCAATCAGCCCCAGCATTTT. Amino acid sequence: CASSYDSLGYSNQPQHF.

The chain employs TRBV11-2 and TRBJ2-7; D call uncertain. The V gene's germline CDR1 is SGHAT and CDR2 FQNNGV. The CDR3 runs 13 residues. Trimming shortened V by 1 base and J by 4 bases, and 8 bases separated the two germline ends. CDR3 loop: CASSLVASYEQYF. In nucleotides, the CDR3 is TGTGCCAGCAGCTTAGTTGCCTCATACGAGCAGTACTTC.

This clonotype was seen a few times. This chain connects TRBV5-4 to TRBJ2-2; 7 bases line up with TRBD1. The germline CDR1 and CDR2 sequences are SGHNT and YYREEE (reference sequence). J was trimmed by 4 bases and V by 4 bases; bases with no gene match: 10. This CDR3 has 16 amino acids. CDR3 amino acids: CASSTRADRSTGELFF. CDR3 DNA: TGTGCCAGCAGCACGAGGGCGGACAGGAGCACCGGGGAGCTGTTTTTT.

This clonotype was detected ten times or more. The chain is built from TRBV7-3 and TRBJ2-7, with a possible D match to TRBD2 (6 bases). The CDR3 loop spans 13 amino acids. Deletions cut 5 bases from V and 6 bases from J, with 14 bases between. Germline V gene lookup returns CDR1 SGHTA and CDR2 FQGTGA. In DNA, the CDR3 is TGTGCCAGCAGCCTAAACAACGGGGGCGAGCAGTACTTC. Protein sequence: CASSLNNGGEQYF.

This clonotype was seen repeatedly, ten times or more. CDR3 sequence (DNA): TGTGCCAGCAGTTTATCATCGGGGGCGAACTCTCAGCCCCAGCATTTT. Residues: CASSLSSGANSQPQHF. The chain joins TRBV27 to TRBJ1-5; D possibly corresponds to TRBD1 (6 bases). The ends were cut back, 0 bases at V and 6 bases at J, with 15 bases in the middle. This CDR3 spans 16 amino acids. CDR1 is MNHEY and CDR2 is SMNVEV in the germline V gene (reference sequence).

This clonotype was recorded many times. The V gene is TRBV30, the J gene TRBJ2-7; D unresolved. Per the germline V gene, CDR1 is GTSNPN and CDR2 is SVGIG (reference sequence). The V and J ends lost 2 bases and 3 bases respectively, with 5 bases between them. The CDR3 totals 11 residues. In nucleotides, the CDR3 is TGTGCCTGGAGTCTCCACTACGAGCAGTACTTC. It is translated as CAWSLHYEQYF. Full variable domain (missing parts from reference TRBV30 and TRBJ2-7): SQTIHQWPATLVQPVGSPLSLECTVEGTSNPNLYWYRQAAGRGLQLLFYSVGIGQISSEVPQNLSASRPQDRQFILSSKKLLLSDSGFYLCAWSLHYEQYFGPGTRLTVT.

This clonotype was seen ten or more times. The gene calls are TRBV7-2 and TRBJ2-3; D possibly corresponds to TRBD2 (6 bases). The V end was cut by 8 bases, the J end by 0 bases, with 15 bases between. The CDR3 sequence is 15 residues long. Looked up from germline, CDR1 is SGHTA and CDR2 is FQGNSA. CDR3 nucleotide sequence: TGTGCCAGCGCCAAAGGTAGCGGTAGCACAGATACGCAGTATTTT. Translation: CASAKGSGSTDTQYF. Full variable domain (missing parts from reference TRBV7-2 and TRBJ2-3): GAGVSQSPSNKVTEKGKDVELRCDPISGHTALYWYRQSLGQGLEFLIYFQGNSAPDKSGLPSDRFSAERTGGSVSTLTIQRTQQEDSAVYLCASAKGSGSTDTQYFGPGTRLTVL.

The sample holds many counts of this clonotype. This sequence joins TRBV5-4 and TRBJ2-7; TRBD2 matches 8 bases. Germline lookup yields CDR1 SGHNT and CDR2 YYREEE (reference sequence). Trimming removed 4 bases from V and 0 bases from J; junction bases left unmatched: 6. The CDR3 extends over 15 amino acids. Here the CDR3 reads CASSREGGLSYEQYF. CDR3 in DNA: TGTGCCAGCAGCCGGGAGGGCGGGCTCTCCTACGAGCAGTACTTC.

This clonotype appeared many times. The rearrangement links TRBV7-8 to TRBJ1-1, with no clear D. The V gene lost 5 bases and the J gene lost 6 bases, with 19 bases spanning the gap. The length of the CDR3 is 15 residues. CDR1 is SGHVS, CDR2 FQNEAQ, per germline. CDR3: CASSAPVVRVAEAFF. CDR3 sequence (DNA): TGTGCCAGCAGCGCCCCCGTGGTACGGGTCGCTGAAGCTTTCTTT.

This clonotype came up many times. This rearrangement joins TRBV5-6 to TRBJ1-2; D possibly corresponds to TRBD1 (6 bases). The germline V and J ends were trimmed by 4 bases and 4 bases, with 20 bases remaining between them. CDR1 is SGHDT and CDR2 is YYEEEE in the germline V gene. The CDR3 sequence is 16 residues long. The CDR3: CASSPPPLQGSYGYTF. As DNA, the CDR3 is TGTGCCAGCAGCCCACCACCATTACAGGGTTCCTATGGCTACACCTTC.

This clonotype was counted between two and nine times. A read error is likely, as this CDR3 ends without the conserved phenylalanine or tryptophan. The J gene is TRBJ2-1, the V gene TRBV7-2, with 9 bases matching TRBD2. CDR1 SGHTA and CDR2 FQGNSA come from the germline V gene. V gave up 3 bases and J gave up 1 base; unmatched junction bases: 4. The CDR3 is 16 residues long. In nucleotides, the CDR3 is TGTGCCAGCAGCTTGGGCGGGGGGGCTTCCTACAATGAGCAGTTCTCC. This sequence encodes CASSLGGGASYNEQFS.

The chain has TRBV12-3 or TRBV12-4 and TRBJ2-3; D not certain. This CDR3 comprises 14 residues. Between the trimmed V and J ends, which lost 4 bases and 6 bases, there was a span of 14 bases. CDR3 protein: CASSWLVLHDTQYF. CDR3 coding DNA: TGTGCCAGCAGTTGGTTGGTCCTACATGATACGCAGTATTTT.

The V call is TRBV12-5, the J call TRBJ2-3, with 11 bases matching TRBD2. The junction had 5 bases not matched to a gene; V was cut back by 1 base and J by 2 bases. Germline V lookup: CDR1 LGHNT, CDR2 FRNRAP. The CDR3 consists of 17 residues. The CDR3 coding sequence is TGTGCTAGTGGTTTGGCACCGACTAGCGGGGCCACAGATACGCAGTATTTT. It specifies CASGLAPTSGATDTQYF.

The chain couples TRBV5-1 to TRBJ2-5; 8 bases line up with TRBD2. CDR1 and CDR2 from the germline V gene are SGHRS and YFSETQ. The V segment lost 3 bases and the J segment 3 bases; nucleotides outside the gene matches: 4. The CDR3 has 14 amino acids. CDR3 sequence reads: CASSSRGGEETQYF. CDR3 coding DNA: TGCGCCAGCAGCTCCCGGGGGGGAGAAGAGACCCAGTACTTC.

Ten or more counts support this clonotype. The chain couples TRBV20-1 to TRBJ1-5; D is perhaps TRBD1 (5 bases). This CDR3 has 12 amino acids. Trimming stripped 6 bases from V and 7 bases from J, with 13 bases between. The germline V gene encodes CDR1 DFQATT and CDR2 SNEGSKA (reference sequence). The CDR3 here is CSALRGEQPQHF. The CDR3 DNA sequence: TGCAGTGCCCTTCGGGGGGAGCAGCCCCAGCATTTT.

The chain is built from TRBV6-6 and TRBJ1-2, with D possibly being TRBD1 (6 bases). The V and J ends lost 10 bases and 4 bases respectively, with 16 bases between them. CDR1 is MNHNY, CDR2 SVGAGI, per germline (reference sequence). The CDR3 length is 13 residues. The CDR3 spells CATAVGQLYGYTF. For the CDR3, the DNA is TGTGCCACCGCGGTCGGACAGCTCTATGGCTACACCTTC.

The sample holds many counts of this clonotype. This chain links TRBV29-1 with TRBJ2-1, with 13 bases identical to TRBD2. The CDR3 extends over 14 amino acids. The germline CDR1 and CDR2 sequences are SQVTM and ANQGSEA. Trimming cost V 7 bases and J 7 bases; bases outside gene matches: 7. The CDR3 DNA reads as TGCAGCGCAGAACTAGCGGGGGGGCTTAATGAGCAGTTCTTC. It yields the protein CSAELAGGLNEQFF.

The sample holds many counts of this clonotype. The chain uses TRBV12-3 or TRBV12-4 and TRBJ1-5; the match to TRBD1 covers 8 bases. The CDR3 sequence is 14 residues long. The junction had 6 bases not matched to a gene; V was cut back by 4 bases and J by 7 bases. CDR3 sequence: CASSSTGEDQPQHF. CDR3 sequence (DNA): TGTGCCAGCAGTTCGACAGGGGAGGACCAGCCCCAGCATTTT.

The sample holds many counts of this clonotype. The chain combines TRBV18 with TRBJ1-6, with D hard to call. The germline gives CDR1 KGHSH, CDR2 LQKENI. The CDR3 has 13 residues. The V and J ends lost 1 base and 11 bases respectively, with 9 bases between them. The CDR3 loop reads CASSPLGAPPLHF. As DNA, the CDR3 is TGTGCCAGCTCACCACTAGGAGCGCCACCCCTCCACTTT.

This clonotype was counted many times. The chain joins TRBV5-1 to TRBJ2-1, with a possible D match to TRBD1 (6 bases). The length of the CDR3 is 15 residues. V was shortened by 0 bases and J by 10 bases, with 17 bases between the two germline ends. CDR1 and CDR2 (germline): SGHRS, YFSETQ. The CDR3 sequence is CASSLDGRGRMEQFF. The CDR3 bases are TGCGCCAGCAGCTTGGACGGCAGGGGTCGAATGGAGCAGTTCTTC.